What follows describes a single TCR beta chain. These data come from a study of shared clonotypes between healthy human individuals. The trim removed 4 bases at V and 2 bases at J, leaving 3 bases unmatched. The CDR3 extends over 14 amino acids. Per germline, CDR1 SGHVS and CDR2 FQNEAQ. The method was immunoSEQ multiplex PCR; TCRdb's version includes in-frame clones alone and lacks a portion of them. The sample holds over a million clones, approximately 96% seen once. The sequence was obtained from a man between 25 and 39 years old in good health. The source material was naive CD4+ T cells sorted from blood. As for subset: CD45RA+ positively selected. The rearrangement links TRBV7-8 to TRBJ2-7, with 9 bases matching TRBD1. CDR3 nucleotides: TGTGCCAGCAGCTCGACAGGGGGTACCTACGAGCAGTACTTC. Protein sequence: CASSSTGGTYEQYF.